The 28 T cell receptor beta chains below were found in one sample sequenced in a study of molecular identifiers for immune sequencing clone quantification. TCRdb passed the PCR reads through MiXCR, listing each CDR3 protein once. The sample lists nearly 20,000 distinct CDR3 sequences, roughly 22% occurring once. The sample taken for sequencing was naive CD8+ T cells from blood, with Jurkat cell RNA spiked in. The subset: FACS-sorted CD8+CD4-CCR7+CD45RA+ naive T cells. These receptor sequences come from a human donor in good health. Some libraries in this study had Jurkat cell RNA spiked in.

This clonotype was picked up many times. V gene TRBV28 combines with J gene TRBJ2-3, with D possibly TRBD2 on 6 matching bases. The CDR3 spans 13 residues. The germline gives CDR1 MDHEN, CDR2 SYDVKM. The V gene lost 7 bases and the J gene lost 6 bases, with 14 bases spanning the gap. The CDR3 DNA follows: TGTGCCAGCATCTCTCGGAGGGTGGATACGCAGTATTTT. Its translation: CASISRRVDTQYF.

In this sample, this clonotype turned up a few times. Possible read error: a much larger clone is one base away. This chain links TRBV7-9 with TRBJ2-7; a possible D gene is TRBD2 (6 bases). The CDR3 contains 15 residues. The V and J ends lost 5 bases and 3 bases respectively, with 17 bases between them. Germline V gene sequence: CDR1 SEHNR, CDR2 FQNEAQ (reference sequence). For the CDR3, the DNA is TGTGCCAGCAGCCTCCCCGGGACGGAGGGCTACGAGCAGTACTTC. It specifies CASSLPGTEGYEQYF.

The CDR3 DNA sequence: TGTGCCAGCAGCAGTTGGACGGGTTCCTACGAGCAGTACTTC. This encodes CASSSWTGSYEQYF. The rearrangement joins TRBV12-3 or TRBV12-4 to TRBJ2-7; D call uncertain. V lost 6 bases, J lost 1 base, and 13 bases lay in between. The CDR3 loop spans 14 amino acids.

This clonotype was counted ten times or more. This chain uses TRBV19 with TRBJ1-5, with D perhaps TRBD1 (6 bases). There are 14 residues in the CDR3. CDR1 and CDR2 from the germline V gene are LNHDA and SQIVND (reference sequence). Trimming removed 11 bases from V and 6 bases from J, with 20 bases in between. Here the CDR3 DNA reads TGTGCCTCAGCTTGGGGGGGGCTAGGTCAGCCCCAGCATTTT. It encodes CASAWGGLGQPQHF.

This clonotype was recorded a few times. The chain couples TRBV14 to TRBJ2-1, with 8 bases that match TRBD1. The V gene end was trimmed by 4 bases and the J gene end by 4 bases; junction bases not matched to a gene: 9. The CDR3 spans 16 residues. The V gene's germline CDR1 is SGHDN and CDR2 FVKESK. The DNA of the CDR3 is TGTGCCAGCAGCCTCCCTGGGGGGACAGGTTACAATGAGCAGTTCTTC. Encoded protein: CASSLPGGTGYNEQFF.

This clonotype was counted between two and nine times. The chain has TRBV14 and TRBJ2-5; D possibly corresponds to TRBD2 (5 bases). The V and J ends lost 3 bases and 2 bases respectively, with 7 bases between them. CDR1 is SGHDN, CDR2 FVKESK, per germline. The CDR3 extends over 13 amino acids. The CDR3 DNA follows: TGTGCCAGCAGCCAGTGGACTCAAGAGACCCAGTACTTC. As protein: CASSQWTQETQYF.

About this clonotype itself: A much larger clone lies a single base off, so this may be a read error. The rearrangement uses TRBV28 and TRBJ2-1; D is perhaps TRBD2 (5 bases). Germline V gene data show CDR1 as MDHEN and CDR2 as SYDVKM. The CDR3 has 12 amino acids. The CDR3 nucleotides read TGTGCCAGCATGGACTCCTACAATGAGCAGCTCTTC. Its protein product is CASMDSYNEQLF.

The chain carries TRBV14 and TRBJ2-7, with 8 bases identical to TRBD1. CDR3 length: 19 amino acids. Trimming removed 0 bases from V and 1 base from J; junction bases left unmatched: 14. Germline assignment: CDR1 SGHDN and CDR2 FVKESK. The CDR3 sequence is CASSQDDIRRDRTSYEQYF. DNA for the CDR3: TGTGCCAGCAGCCAAGATGATATCCGACGGGACAGGACGTCCTACGAGCAGTACTTC.

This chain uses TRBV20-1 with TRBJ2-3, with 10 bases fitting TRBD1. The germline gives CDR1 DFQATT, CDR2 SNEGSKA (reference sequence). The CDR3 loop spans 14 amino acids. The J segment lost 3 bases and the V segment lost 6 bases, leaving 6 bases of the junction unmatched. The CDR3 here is CSARDRGETDTQYF. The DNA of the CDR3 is TGCAGTGCCAGGGACAGGGGCGAGACAGATACGCAGTATTTT.

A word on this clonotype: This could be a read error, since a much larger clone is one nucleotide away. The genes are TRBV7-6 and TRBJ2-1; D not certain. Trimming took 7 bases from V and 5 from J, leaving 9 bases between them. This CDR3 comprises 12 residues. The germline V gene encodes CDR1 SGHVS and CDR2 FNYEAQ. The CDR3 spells CASNHRDNEQFF. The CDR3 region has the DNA TGTGCCAGCAACCATCGGGACAATGAGCAGTTCTTC.

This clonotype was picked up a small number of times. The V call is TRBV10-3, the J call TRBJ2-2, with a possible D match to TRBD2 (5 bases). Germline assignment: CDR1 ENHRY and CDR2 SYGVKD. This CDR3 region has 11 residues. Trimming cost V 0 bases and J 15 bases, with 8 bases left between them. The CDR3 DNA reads TGTGCCATCAGTGAGTCGACGGGGTTGTTTTTT. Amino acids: CAISESTGLFF.

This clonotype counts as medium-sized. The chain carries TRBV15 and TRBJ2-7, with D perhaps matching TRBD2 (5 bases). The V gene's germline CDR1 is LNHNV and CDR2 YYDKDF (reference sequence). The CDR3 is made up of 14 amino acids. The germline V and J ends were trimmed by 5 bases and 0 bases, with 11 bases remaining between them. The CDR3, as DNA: TGTGCCACCAGCCCTAATCGGGACTCCTACGAGCAGTACTTC. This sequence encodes CATSPNRDSYEQYF. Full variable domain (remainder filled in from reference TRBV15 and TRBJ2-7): DAMVIQNPRYQVTQFGKPVTLSCSQTLNHNVMYWYQQKSSQAPKLLFHYYDKDFNNEADTPDNFQSRRPNTSFCFLDIRSPGLGDTAMYLCATSPNRDSYEQYFGPGTRLTVT.

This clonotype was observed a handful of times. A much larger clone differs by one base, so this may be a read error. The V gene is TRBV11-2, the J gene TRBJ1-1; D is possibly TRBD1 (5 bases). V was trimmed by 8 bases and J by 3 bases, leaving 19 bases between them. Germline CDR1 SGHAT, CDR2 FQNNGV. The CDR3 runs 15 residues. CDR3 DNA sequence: TGTGCCAGCGGCCGAGGGGCAGGGAAGGACACTGAAGCTTTCTTT. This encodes CASGRGAGKDTEAFF.

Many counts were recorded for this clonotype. In DNA form, the CDR3 reads TGTGCCAGCAGTCCACTAGCGGGTATCTACAATGAGCAGTTCTTC. As protein: CASSPLAGIYNEQFF. This rearrangement joins TRBV12-3 or TRBV12-4 to TRBJ2-1, with 9 nucleotides matching TRBD2. Trimming took 5 bases from V and 3 from J; bases not matched to a gene: 5. This CDR3 comprises 15 residues.

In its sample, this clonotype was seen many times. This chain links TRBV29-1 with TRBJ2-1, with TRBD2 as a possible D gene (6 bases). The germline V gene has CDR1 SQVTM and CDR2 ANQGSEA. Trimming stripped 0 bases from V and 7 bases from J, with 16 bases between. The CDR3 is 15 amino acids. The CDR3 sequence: CSVEEFSGSLNEQFF. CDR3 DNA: TGCAGCGTTGAAGAGTTTAGCGGAAGCTTAAATGAGCAGTTCTTC.

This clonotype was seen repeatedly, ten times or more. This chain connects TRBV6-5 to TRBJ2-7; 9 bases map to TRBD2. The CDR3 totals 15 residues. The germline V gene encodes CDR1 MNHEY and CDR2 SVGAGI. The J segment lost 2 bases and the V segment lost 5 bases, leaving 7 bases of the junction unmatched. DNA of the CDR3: TGTGCCAGCAGTCCCCCCGGGACTAGCACCTACGAGCAGTACTTC. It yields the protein CASSPPGTSTYEQYF.

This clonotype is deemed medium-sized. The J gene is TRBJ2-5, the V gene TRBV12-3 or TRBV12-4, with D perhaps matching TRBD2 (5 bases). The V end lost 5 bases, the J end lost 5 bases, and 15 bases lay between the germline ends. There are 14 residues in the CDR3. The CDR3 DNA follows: TGTGCCAGCAGTCCCACGGAGGTAGCGGAGACCCAGTACTTC. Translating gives CASSPTEVAETQYF.

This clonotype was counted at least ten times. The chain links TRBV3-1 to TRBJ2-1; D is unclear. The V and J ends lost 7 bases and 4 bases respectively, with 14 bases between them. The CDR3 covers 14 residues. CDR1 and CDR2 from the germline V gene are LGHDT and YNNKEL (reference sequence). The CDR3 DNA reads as TGTGCCAGCACCATGCAGGCGCTTTACAATGAGCAGTTCTTC. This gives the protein CASTMQALYNEQFF.

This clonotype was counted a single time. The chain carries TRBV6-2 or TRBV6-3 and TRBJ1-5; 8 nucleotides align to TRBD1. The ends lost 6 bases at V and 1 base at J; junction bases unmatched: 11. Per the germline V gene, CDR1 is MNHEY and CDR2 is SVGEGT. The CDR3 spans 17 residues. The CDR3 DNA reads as TGTGCCAGCAGAACCGACAGGGGATATGGGAGCAATCAGCCCCAGCATTTT. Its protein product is CASRTDRGYGSNQPQHF.

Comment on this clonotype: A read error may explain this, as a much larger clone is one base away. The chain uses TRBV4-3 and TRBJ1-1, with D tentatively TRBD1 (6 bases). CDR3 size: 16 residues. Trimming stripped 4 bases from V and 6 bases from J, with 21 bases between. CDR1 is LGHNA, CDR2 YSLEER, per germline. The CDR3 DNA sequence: TGCGCCAGCAGCCGAGATCGGTACAGGGTTGGCGCTGAAGCTTTCTTT. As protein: CASSRDRYRVGAEAFF.

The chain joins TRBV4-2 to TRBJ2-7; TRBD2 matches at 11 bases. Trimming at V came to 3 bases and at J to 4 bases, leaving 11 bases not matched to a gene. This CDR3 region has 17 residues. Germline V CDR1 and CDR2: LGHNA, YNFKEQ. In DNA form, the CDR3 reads TGTGCCAGCAGCCACACGCGACCTAGCGGGAGGCAATACGAGCAGTACTTC. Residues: CASSHTRPSGRQYEQYF.

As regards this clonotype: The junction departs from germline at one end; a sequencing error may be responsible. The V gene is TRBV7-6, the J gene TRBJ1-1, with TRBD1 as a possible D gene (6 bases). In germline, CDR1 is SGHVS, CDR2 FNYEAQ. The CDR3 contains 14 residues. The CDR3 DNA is TGTGTCAGCAGCCCCGGGACAACGAACACTGAAGCTTTCTTT. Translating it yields CVSSPGTTNTEAFF.

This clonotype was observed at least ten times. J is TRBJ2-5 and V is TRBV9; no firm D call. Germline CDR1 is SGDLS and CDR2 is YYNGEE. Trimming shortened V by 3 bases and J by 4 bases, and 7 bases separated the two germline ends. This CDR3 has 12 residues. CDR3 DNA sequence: TGTGCCAGCAGCGGTGTGGGAGAGACCCAGTACTTC. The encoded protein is CASSGVGETQYF.

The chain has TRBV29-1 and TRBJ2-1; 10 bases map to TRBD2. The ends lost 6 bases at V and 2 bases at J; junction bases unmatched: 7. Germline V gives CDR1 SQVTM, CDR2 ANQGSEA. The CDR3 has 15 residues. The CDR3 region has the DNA TGCAGCGTCACTATAGCGGGAGGAGCCTACAATGAGCAGTTCTTC. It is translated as CSVTIAGGAYNEQFF.

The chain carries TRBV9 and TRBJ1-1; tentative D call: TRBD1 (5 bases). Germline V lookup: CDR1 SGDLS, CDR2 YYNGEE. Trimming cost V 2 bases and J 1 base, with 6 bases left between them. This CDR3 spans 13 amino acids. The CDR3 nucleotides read TGTGCCAGCAGCGTGAGGGGGAACACTGAAGCTTTCTTT. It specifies CASSVRGNTEAFF.

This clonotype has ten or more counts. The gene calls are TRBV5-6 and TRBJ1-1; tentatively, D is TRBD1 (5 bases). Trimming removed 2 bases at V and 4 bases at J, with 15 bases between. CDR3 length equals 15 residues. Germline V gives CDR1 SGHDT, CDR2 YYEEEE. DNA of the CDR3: TGTGCCAGCAGCTTTGGGGCCGGGGGAGGCACTGAAGCTTTCTTT. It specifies CASSFGAGGGTEAFF. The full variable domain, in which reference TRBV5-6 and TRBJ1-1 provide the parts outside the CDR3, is DAGVTQSPTHLIKTRGQQVTLRCSPKSGHDTVSWYQQALGQGPQFIFQYYEEEERQRGNFPDRFSGHQFPNYSSELNVNALLLGDSALYLCASSFGAGGGTEAFFGQGTRLTVV.

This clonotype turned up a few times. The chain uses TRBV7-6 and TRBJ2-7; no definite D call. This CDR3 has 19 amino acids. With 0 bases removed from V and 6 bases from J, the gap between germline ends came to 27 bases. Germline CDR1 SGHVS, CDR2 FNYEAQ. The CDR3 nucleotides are TGTGCCAGCAGCTTAGCATCTCAGGTCAGGCGTAATCAAATTCCCGAGCAGTACTTC. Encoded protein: CASSLASQVRRNQIPEQYF. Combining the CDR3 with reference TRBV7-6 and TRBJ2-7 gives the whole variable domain GAGVSQSPRYKVTKRGQDVALRCDPISGHVSLYWYRQALGQGPEFLTYFNYEAQQDKSGLPNDRFSAERPEGSISTLTIQRTEQRDSAMYRCASSLASQVRRNQIPEQYFGPGTRLTVT.

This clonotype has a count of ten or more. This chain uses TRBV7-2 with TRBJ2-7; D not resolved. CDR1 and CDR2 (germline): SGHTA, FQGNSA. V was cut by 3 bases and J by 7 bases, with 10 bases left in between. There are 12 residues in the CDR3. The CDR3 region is CASSFNTLEQYF. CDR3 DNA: TGTGCCAGCAGCTTTAACACGTTGGAGCAGTACTTC.